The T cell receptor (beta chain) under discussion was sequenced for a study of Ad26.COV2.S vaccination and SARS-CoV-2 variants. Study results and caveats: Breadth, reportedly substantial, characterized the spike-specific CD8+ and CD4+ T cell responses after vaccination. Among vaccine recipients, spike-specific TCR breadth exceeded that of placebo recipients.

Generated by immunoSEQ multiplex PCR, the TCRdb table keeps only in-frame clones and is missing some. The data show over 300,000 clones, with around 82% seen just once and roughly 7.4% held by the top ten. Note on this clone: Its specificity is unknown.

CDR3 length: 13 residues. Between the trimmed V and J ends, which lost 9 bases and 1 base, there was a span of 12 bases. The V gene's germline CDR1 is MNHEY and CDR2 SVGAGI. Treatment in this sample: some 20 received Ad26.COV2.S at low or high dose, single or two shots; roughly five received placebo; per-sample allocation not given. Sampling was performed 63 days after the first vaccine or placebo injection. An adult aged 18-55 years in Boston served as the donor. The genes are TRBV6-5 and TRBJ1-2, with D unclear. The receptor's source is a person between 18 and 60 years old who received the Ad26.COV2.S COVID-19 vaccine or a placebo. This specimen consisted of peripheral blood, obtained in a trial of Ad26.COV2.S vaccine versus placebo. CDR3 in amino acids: CASSPGINYGYTF. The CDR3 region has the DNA TGTGCCAGTTCGCCGGGGATTAACTATGGCTACACCTTC.